This is a list of T cell receptor beta chains from one sample in a study of blood T cell repertoires in COVID-19. The data were produced by immunoSEQ multiplex PCR, yet TCRdb's version contains in-frame clones alone and is incomplete. The table lists some 320,000 clones, 85% of them singletons. Sequencing was done on a sample of PBMCs or T cells enriched from blood (not recorded which). The receptor set was obtained from a woman in her 30s who had been exposed to COVID-19. Both conserved end residues are trimmed from each CDR3. A D gene is named only where the DNA matches it firmly.

NA TRBV18 ASAPRTSDGYT
NA TRBV13 ASISRGSEAF
NA TRBV7-3 ASSPNGQGYNEQF
TRBD2 TRBV27 ASTPFASGGYQETQY
TRBD1 TRBV30 AWKDRRGYSNQPQH
NA TRBV25-1 ASSGRQGNEAF
TRBD1 TRBV23-1 ASSQSRGREQY
TRBD1 TRBV6-5 ASSLRDREVEPQH
NA TRBV5-6 ASSPRSELNTEAF
NA TRBV6-6 ASSSGTDTQY
NA TRBV7-3 ASSLSGTLSYT
TRBD2 TRBV6-5 ASSYGHSGRGYEQY
NA TRBV19 ASSPRAGAYSSEQY
NA TRBV19 ASNPNDNSPLH
NA TRBV1 TSGEDRETGLGSPLH